These 21 T cell receptor beta chains originate from one sample sequenced in a study of T-cell memory formation after mild COVID-19. TCRdb reprocessed the 5' RACE reads with MiXCR, giving one entry per CDR3 protein. The data show about 90,000 distinct CDR3 sequences, 10% to 15% seen once. Sequencing was performed on PBMCs or a T cell subset sorted from them (not recorded which). The receptors were sampled from an adult woman who had mild COVID-19 (a few samples of this study predate the infection). Cell type and time point are not known.

This clonotype was recorded many times. The chain uses TRBV6-1 and TRBJ1-2, with D uncertain. The CDR3 runs to 13 residues. The germline V gene encodes CDR1 MNHNS and CDR2 SASEGT. Trimming took 1 base from V and 4 from J, leaving 7 bases between them. CDR3 coding DNA: TGTGCCAGCAGTGAAGTCGCCAGCTATGGCTACACCTTC. Amino acid sequence: CASSEVASYGYTF.

V usage is TRBV6-5 and J usage is TRBJ2-1, with D hard to call. Trimming shortened V by 4 bases and J by 10 bases, and 8 bases separated the two germline ends. The CDR3 loop spans 11 amino acids. Germline V gene data show CDR1 as MNHEY and CDR2 as SVGAGI. The CDR3 DNA sequence: TGTGCCAGCAGTTCAGTAGGGGAGCAGTTCTTC. Its translation is CASSSVGEQFF.

V gene TRBV12-3 or TRBV12-4 combines with J gene TRBJ1-1, with D tentatively TRBD1 (5 bases). Trimming stripped 3 bases from V and 2 bases from J, with 22 bases between. The CDR3 totals 18 residues. The chain's CDR3 is CASSFLIRDHLFNTEAFF. The CDR3 bases are TGTGCCAGCAGTTTTTTGATCCGGGACCACCTTTTTAACACTGAAGCTTTCTTT.

This clonotype was picked up a small number of times. V usage is TRBV7-9 and J usage is TRBJ2-6; D gene ambiguous. The CDR3 contains 15 residues. V was clipped by 2 bases and J by 4 bases, with 9 bases between them. Per germline, CDR1 SEHNR and CDR2 FQNEAQ (reference sequence). CDR3 in amino acids: CASSLRVGGANVLTF. In nucleotides, the CDR3 is TGTGCCAGCAGCTTACGAGTCGGGGGGGCCAACGTCCTGACTTTC.

V and J are TRBV20-1 and TRBJ2-7; 11 positions match TRBD1. V was clipped by 5 bases and J by 6 bases; unmatched bases: 6. Germline-derived CDR1 and CDR2 are DFQATT and SNEGSKA (reference sequence). The CDR3 runs 13 residues. CDR3 DNA: TGCAGTGCTTTCCGGGACAGGGGGGGCGAGCAGTACTTC. Encoded protein: CSAFRDRGGEQYF.

The gene calls are TRBV3-1 and TRBJ1-1, with unresolved D. V shed 2 bases and J shed 0 bases, with 1 base lying between them. Germline loops: CDR1 LGHDT, CDR2 YNNKEL (reference sequence). This CDR3 comprises 12 residues. The CDR3 sequence: CASSQLNTEAFF. CDR3 DNA: TGTGCCAGCAGCCAACTGAACACTGAAGCTTTCTTT.

The chain uses TRBV24-1 and TRBJ1-4; 9 bases align to TRBD1. The CDR3 has 17 residues. CDR1 and CDR2 from the germline V gene are KGHDR and SFDVKD. The V gene end was trimmed by 9 bases and the J gene end by 7 bases; junction bases not matched to a gene: 17. CDR3 residues: CATGERTGDSGGEKLFF. CDR3 in DNA: TGTGCCACCGGAGAACGGACAGGGGACTCCGGAGGTGAAAAACTGTTTTTT.

The table lists this clonotype with a few counts. This chain joins TRBV3-1 and TRBJ2-7; D is unclear. Trimming left V 1 base short and J 5 bases short, with 12 bases between. The CDR3 extends over 14 amino acids. The germline gives CDR1 LGHDT, CDR2 YNNKEL (reference sequence). CDR3 coding DNA: TGTGCCAGCAGCCAAGTAATCAAGGCGGACGAGCAGTACTTC. This sequence encodes CASSQVIKADEQYF.

The chain joins TRBV5-6 to TRBJ2-1, with 11 bases matching TRBD2. This CDR3 is 17 amino acids long. Germline assignment: CDR1 SGHDT and CDR2 YYEEEE. Trimming took 2 bases from V and 3 from J; bases not matched to a gene: 7. The CDR3 is CASSLGLAGSLYNEQFF. CDR3 DNA: TGTGCCAGCAGCTTAGGACTAGCGGGTTCCCTCTACAATGAGCAGTTCTTC.

J is TRBJ2-5 and V is TRBV18; 9 positions match TRBD1. The trim removed 1 base at V and 3 bases at J, leaving 0 bases unmatched. CDR3 size: 14 residues. Germline CDR1 is KGHSH and CDR2 is LQKENI. The CDR3, as DNA: TGTGCCAGCTCACCACGGGACAGGGAAGAGACCCAGTACTTC. Translated, it gives CASSPRDREETQYF.

V usage is TRBV11-2 and J usage is TRBJ2-2, with 10 bases that match TRBD2. This CDR3 region has 15 residues. Germline CDR1 reads SGHAT; CDR2 reads FQNNGV. V lost 5 bases to trimming and J lost 7 bases; unmatched junction nucleotides: 7. CDR3 sequence: CASSRSGGALGELFF. DNA of the CDR3: TGTGCCAGCAGCCGGAGCGGGGGGGCCCTCGGGGAGCTGTTTTTT. Drawing the rest from reference TRBV11-2 and TRBJ2-2, the complete variable domain is EAGVAQSPRYKIIEKRQSVAFWCNPISGHATLYWYQQILGQGPKLLIQFQNNGVVDDSQLPKDRFSAERLKGVDSTLKIQPAKLEDSAVYLCASSRSGGALGELFFGEGSRLTVL.

This clonotype was counted a few times. The V call is TRBV5-1, the J call TRBJ1-1; D gene ambiguous. In germline, CDR1 is SGHRS, CDR2 YFSETQ. V was cut by 2 bases and J by 2 bases, with 7 bases left in between. The CDR3 has 13 residues. CDR3: CASSFRENTEAFF. The CDR3 DNA sequence: TGCGCCAGCAGCTTTCGCGAAAACACTGAAGCTTTCTTT. The full variable domain, rest sourced from reference TRBV5-1 and TRBJ1-1, is KAGVTQTPRYLIKTRGQQVTLSCSPISGHRSVSWYQQTPGQGLQFLFEYFSETQRNKGNFPGRFSGRQFSNSRSEMNVSTLELGDSALYLCASSFRENTEAFFGQGTRLTVV.

This clonotype showed up just a few times. The V call is TRBV6-5, the J call TRBJ2-1; 11 bases map to TRBD2. Per germline, CDR1 MNHEY and CDR2 SVGAGI. There are 16 residues in the CDR3. With 5 bases clipped from V and 4 bases from J, the junction kept 7 bases outside the gene matches. DNA of the CDR3: TGTGCCAGCAGTCAGGGACTAGCGGACTATTACAATGAGCAGTTCTTC. Protein: CASSQGLADYYNEQFF.

This rearrangement joins TRBV4-1 to TRBJ1-6; D is perhaps TRBD1 (5 bases). Germline V gene sequence: CDR1 MGHRA, CDR2 YSYEKL. There are 16 residues in the CDR3. Trimming cost V 2 bases and J 9 bases, with 17 bases left between them. CDR3 sequence (DNA): TGCGCCAGCAGCCAATCCCAGGAGTTCAGGGCTTCACCCCTCCACTTT. The encoded protein is CASSQSQEFRASPLHF.

Only a few counts were recorded for this clonotype. The rearrangement links TRBV6-5 to TRBJ2-3, with 12 bases matching TRBD2. This CDR3 contains 15 residues. Germline-derived CDR1 and CDR2 are MNHEY and SVGAGI. The trim removed 5 bases at V and 4 bases at J, leaving 4 bases unmatched. CDR3: CASSKASGGADTQYF. In DNA, the CDR3 is TGTGCCAGCAGTAAGGCTAGCGGGGGGGCAGATACGCAGTATTTT.

The chain employs TRBV11-3 and TRBJ2-1; either TRBD1 or TRBD2 may supply D (5 bases each). Trimming stripped 5 bases from V and 12 bases from J, with 20 bases between. In germline, CDR1 is SGHNT, CDR2 YENEEA. The CDR3 consists of 14 residues. CDR3 amino acids: CASSPSKRGPVQFF. CDR3 bases: TGTGCCAGCAGCCCCTCAAAGAGGGGTCCGGTGCAGTTCTTC.

This clonotype came up a few times. The chain is built from TRBV7-9 and TRBJ2-7; TRBD2 aligns across 9 bases. Looked up from germline, CDR1 is SEHNR and CDR2 is FQNEAQ (reference sequence). V was pared by 8 bases and J by 0 bases, with 11 bases of the junction left unmatched. The length of the CDR3 is 16 residues. Here the CDR3 reads CASLGLATGGSYEQYF. The CDR3 DNA follows: TGTGCCAGCTTGGGACTAGCTACCGGAGGCTCCTACGAGCAGTACTTC.

The chain carries TRBV30 and TRBJ1-1, with D unresolved. Germline V gene lookup returns CDR1 GTSNPN and CDR2 SVGIG (reference sequence). The V end was cut by 7 bases, the J end by 4 bases, with 7 bases between. The CDR3 contains 10 residues. The DNA for the CDR3 is TGTGCCTTGGGGAGCACTGAAGCTTTCTTT. This codes for CALGSTEAFF.

This rearrangement joins TRBV20-1 to TRBJ2-7; D gene ambiguous. Germline-derived CDR1 and CDR2 are DFQATT and SNEGSKA (reference sequence). This CDR3 spans 13 amino acids. V was pared by 3 bases and J by 2 bases, with 11 bases between. The CDR3 region has the DNA TGCAGTGCTAGTGGGTTTGGAGCCTACGAGCAGTACTTC. This encodes CSASGFGAYEQYF.

V is TRBV7-2 and J is TRBJ2-1; D is perhaps TRBD1 or TRBD2 (5 bases each). The CDR3 is 16 residues long. Trimming removed 0 bases at V and 0 bases at J, with 9 bases between. Germline V gene data show CDR1 as SGHTA and CDR2 as FQGNSA. CDR3 sequence reads: CASSLAGTSSYNEQFF. CDR3 sequence (DNA): TGTGCCAGCAGCTTAGCAGGGACCAGCTCCTACAATGAGCAGTTCTTC.

J is TRBJ2-7 and V is TRBV5-1; 8 bases agree with TRBD2. From germline, CDR1 is SGHRS and CDR2 YFSETQ. The CDR3 totals 14 residues. V lost 7 bases, J lost 6 bases, and 12 bases stayed unmatched. The CDR3 loop reads CASSPASGGIEQYF. Written as DNA, the CDR3 is TGCGCCAGCTCCCCTGCGAGCGGGGGCATCGAGCAGTACTTC. The variable domain in full, completed from reference TRBV5-1 and TRBJ2-7, reads KAGVTQTPRYLIKTRGQQVTLSCSPISGHRSVSWYQQTPGQGLQFLFEYFSETQRNKGNFPGRFSGRQFSNSRSEMNVSTLELGDSALYLCASSPASGGIEQYFGPGTRLTVT.